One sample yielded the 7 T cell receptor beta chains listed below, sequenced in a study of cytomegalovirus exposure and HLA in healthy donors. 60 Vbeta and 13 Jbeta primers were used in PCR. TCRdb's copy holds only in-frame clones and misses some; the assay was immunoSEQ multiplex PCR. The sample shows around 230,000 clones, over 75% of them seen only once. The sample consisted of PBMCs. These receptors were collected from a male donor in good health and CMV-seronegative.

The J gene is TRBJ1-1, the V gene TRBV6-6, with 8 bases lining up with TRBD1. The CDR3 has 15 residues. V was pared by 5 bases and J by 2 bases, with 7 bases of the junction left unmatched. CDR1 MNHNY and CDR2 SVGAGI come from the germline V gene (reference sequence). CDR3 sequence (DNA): TGTGCCAGCAGTCTGACAGGGGACTTAAACACTGAAGCTTTCTTT. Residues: CASSLTGDLNTEAFF.

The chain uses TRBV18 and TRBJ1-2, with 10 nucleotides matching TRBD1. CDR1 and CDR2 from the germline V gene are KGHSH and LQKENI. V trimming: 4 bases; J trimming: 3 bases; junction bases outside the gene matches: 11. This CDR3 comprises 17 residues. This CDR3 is CASSRERDRGRDYGYTF. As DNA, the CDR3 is TGTGCCAGCTCACGTGAAAGGGACAGGGGTAGAGACTATGGCTACACCTTC.

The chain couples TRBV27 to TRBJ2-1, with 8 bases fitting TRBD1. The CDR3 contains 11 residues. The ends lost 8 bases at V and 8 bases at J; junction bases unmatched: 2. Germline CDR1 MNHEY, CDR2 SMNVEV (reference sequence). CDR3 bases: TGTGCCAGCCTACAGGGGGATGAGCAGTTCTTC. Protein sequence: CASLQGDEQFF.

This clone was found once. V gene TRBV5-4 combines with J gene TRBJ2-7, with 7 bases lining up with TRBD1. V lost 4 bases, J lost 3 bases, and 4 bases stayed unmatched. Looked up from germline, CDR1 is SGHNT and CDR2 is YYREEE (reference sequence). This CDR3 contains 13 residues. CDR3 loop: CASSPGQNYEQYF. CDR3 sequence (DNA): TGTGCCAGCAGCCCGGGACAGAACTACGAGCAGTACTTC.

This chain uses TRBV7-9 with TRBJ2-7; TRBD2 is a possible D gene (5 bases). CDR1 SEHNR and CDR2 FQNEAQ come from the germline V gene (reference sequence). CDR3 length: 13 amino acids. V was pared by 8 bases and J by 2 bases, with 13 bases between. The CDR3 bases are TGTGCCAGCCAGTTCGGAGGTACCTACGAGCAGTACTTC. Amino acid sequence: CASQFGGTYEQYF.

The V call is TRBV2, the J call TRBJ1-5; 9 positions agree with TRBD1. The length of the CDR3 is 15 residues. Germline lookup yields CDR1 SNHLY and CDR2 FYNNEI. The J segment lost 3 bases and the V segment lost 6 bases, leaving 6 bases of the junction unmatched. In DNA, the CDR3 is TGTGCCAGCAGACAGGGACAGGGAGACAATCAGCCCCAGCATTTT. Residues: CASRQGQGDNQPQHF. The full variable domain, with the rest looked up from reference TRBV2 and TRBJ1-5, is EPEVTQTPSHQVTQMGQEVILRCVPISNHLYFYWYRQILGQKVEFLVSFYNNEISEKSEIFDDQFSVERPDGSNFTLKIRSTKLEDSAMYFCASRQGQGDNQPQHFGDGTRLSIL.

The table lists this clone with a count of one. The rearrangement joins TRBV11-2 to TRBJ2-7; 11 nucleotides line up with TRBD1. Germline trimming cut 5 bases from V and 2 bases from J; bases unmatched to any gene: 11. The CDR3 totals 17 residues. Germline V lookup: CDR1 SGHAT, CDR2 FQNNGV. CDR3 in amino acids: CASSPGQGAMVPYEQYF. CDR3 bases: TGTGCCAGCAGCCCAGGACAGGGGGCCATGGTACCCTACGAGCAGTACTTC.